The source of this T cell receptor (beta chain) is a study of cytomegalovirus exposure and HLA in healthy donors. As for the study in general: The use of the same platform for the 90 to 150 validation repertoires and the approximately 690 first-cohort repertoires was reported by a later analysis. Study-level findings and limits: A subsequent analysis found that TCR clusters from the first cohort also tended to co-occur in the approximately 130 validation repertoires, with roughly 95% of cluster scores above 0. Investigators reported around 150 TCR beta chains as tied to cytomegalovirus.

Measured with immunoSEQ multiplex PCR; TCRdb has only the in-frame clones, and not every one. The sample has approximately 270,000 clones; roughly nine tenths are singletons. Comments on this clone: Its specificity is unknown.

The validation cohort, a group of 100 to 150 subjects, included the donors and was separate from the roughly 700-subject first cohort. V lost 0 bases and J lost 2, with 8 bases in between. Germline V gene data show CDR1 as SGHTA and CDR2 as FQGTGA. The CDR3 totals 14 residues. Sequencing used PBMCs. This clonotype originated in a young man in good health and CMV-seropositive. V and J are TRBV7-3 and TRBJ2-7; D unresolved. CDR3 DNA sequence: TGTGCCAGCAGCTTAACTCAGCCAACCTACGAGCAGTACTTC. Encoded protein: CASSLTQPTYEQYF.